A selection of T cell receptor beta chains follows, all from one sample in a study of shared clonotypes between healthy human individuals. This table comes from immunoSEQ multiplex PCR, and its TCRdb copy is limited to in-frame clones, with some not included. The sample carries around 2,000,000 clones, roughly 94% recorded once. The sample comprised naive CD4+ T cells sorted from blood. The source is a man between 18 and 29 years old in good health. The CDR3 runs from the conserved cysteine through the conserved F or W. A D gene is named only where the DNA matches it firmly. Clone size is stated in some rows and not others, as once, few, many or a class when expanded.

NA	NA	TRBV29-1	TRBJ1-1	TGCAGCGTTGAAAGAAGAATGAACACTGAAGCTTTCTTT	CSVERRMNTEAFF
NA	TRBD2	TRBV7-9	TRBJ2-7	TGTGCCAGCAGCTTAAATCTAGCGGGAGGTGAGCAGTACTTC	CASSLNLAGGEQYF
NA	NA	TRBV4-1	TRBJ2-3	TGCGCCAGCAGCCAACTAGCTAGCACAGATACGCAGTATTTT	CASSQLASTDTQYF
NA	NA	TRBV7-3	TRBJ2-3	TGTGCCAGCAGCTTAACCAGGGGTCCCACAGATACGCAGTATTTT	CASSLTRGPTDTQYF
NA	NA	TRBV9	TRBJ1-2	TGTGCCAGCAGCTGGGACGGCGGCTATGGCTACACCTTC	CASSWDGGYGYTF
NA	TRBD1	TRBV2	TRBJ2-5	TGTGCCACCACAGGGGGCATCGAGGGGACCCAGTACTTC	CATTGGIEGTQYF
few	NA	TRBV28	TRBJ1-1	TGTGCCAGCAGTTTGGTATCGGGTTCGTGGGAAGCTTTCTTT	CASSLVSGSWEAFF
NA	TRBD2	TRBV6-1	TRBJ2-1	TGTGCCAGCTTCTGGACTAGCGGCAATGAGCAGTTCTTC	CASFWTSGNEQFF
NA	NA	TRBV10-3	TRBJ2-7	TGTGCCATCAGTGAAGGGGGATACTACGAGCAGTACTTC	CAISEGGYYEQYF
NA	NA	TRBV30	TRBJ2-7	TGTGCCTGGAGTCCACCTCTTCTCGCCTACGAGCAGTACTTC	CAWSPPLLAYEQYF
NA	NA	TRBV6-1	TRBJ2-3	TGTGCCAGCAGTGAAGCCGGGCAGAGACTCACAGATACGCAGTATTTT	CASSEAGQRLTDTQYF
NA	TRBD2	TRBV27	TRBJ2-7	TGTGCCAGCAGTTTATCATCTAGCGGGGACCCCTACGAGCAGTACTTC	CASSLSSSGDPYEQYF
many	NA	TRBV30	TRBJ2-7	TGTGCCTGGAGTGTACAAGCCTACGAGCAGTACTTC	CAWSVQAYEQYF
NA	NA	TRBV27	TRBJ1-4	TGTGCCAGCAGCTCCCCTGCCACAGGGAATGAAAAACTGTTTTTT	CASSSPATGNEKLFF
NA	NA	TRBV7-4	TRBJ1-6	TGTGCCAGAGGGGGGGGAAATTCACCCCTCCACTTT	CARGGGNSPLHF
NA	NA	TRBV28	TRBJ1-2	TGTGCCAGCAGTTTTAGTAGGGGGGCTAACTATGGCTACACCTTC	CASSFSRGANYGYTF
NA	TRBD1	TRBV10-2	TRBJ1-5	TGCGCCAGCAGTTACACAGGGGATGCTCAGCCCCAGCATTTT	CASSYTGDAQPQHF
once	TRBD2	TRBV6-5	TRBJ2-1	TGTGCCAGCAGCAGACTAGCGAACAATGAGCAGTTCTTC	CASSRLANNEQFF
NA	TRBD2	TRBV6-6	TRBJ2-1	TGTGCCAGCAGTTACCCGAGTAGCGGGAGCAATGAGCAGTTCTTC	CASSYPSSGSNEQFF
NA	NA	TRBV18	TRBJ1-3	TGTGCCAGCTCACCACCGGCACGACAGTATGGAAACACCATATATTTT	CASSPPARQYGNTIYF
NA	NA	TRBV23-1	TRBJ2-1	TGCGCCAGCAGTCCTCGGACACTGAAGAACCAGTTCTTC	CASSPRTLKNQFF
NA	NA	TRBV5-1	TRBJ2-7	TGCGCCAGCAGCTTGGAAGGGCAGGGTCCCTACGAGCAGTACTTC	CASSLEGQGPYEQYF